These 25 T cell receptor beta chains originate from one sample sequenced in a study of shared clonotypes between healthy human individuals. The method was immunoSEQ multiplex PCR; TCRdb's version includes in-frame clones alone and lacks a portion of them. The sample has about 800,000 clones, 90% to 97% seen once; the top ten hold about 0.25%. Positively selected for CCR7, the CD45RO-negative cells used as naive CD8 cells excluded terminally differentiated effector memory CD45RA+ cells. Material for sequencing was naive CD8+ T cells sorted from blood. The receptor set was obtained from a man between 25 and 39 years old in good health.

V usage is TRBV29-1 and J usage is TRBJ2-7; 12 bases map to TRBD2. V trimming: 6 bases; J trimming: 2 bases; junction bases outside the gene matches: 11. Germline-derived CDR1 and CDR2 are SQVTM and ANQGSEA. CDR3 length: 16 amino acids. This CDR3 is CSVDQETSGGAYEQYF. CDR3 sequence (DNA): TGCAGCGTCGACCAGGAGACTAGCGGGGGAGCCTACGAGCAGTACTTC.

The chain combines TRBV7-2 with TRBJ1-5, with D perhaps matching TRBD1 (6 bases). Deletions cut 3 bases from V and 4 bases from J, with 13 bases between. Germline V CDR1 and CDR2: SGHTA, FQGNSA. The CDR3 spans 15 residues. CDR3 residues: CASSFRGPWNQPQHF. In DNA, the CDR3 is TGTGCCAGCAGCTTCAGGGGTCCGTGGAATCAGCCCCAGCATTTT.

This sequence joins TRBV11-3 and TRBJ2-5, with TRBD1 as a possible D gene (6 bases). The CDR3 is made up of 15 amino acids. The ends were cut back, 4 bases at V and 1 base at J, with 13 bases in the middle. CDR1 SGHNT and CDR2 YENEEA come from the germline V gene. Here the CDR3 DNA reads TGTGCCAGCAGCTCGAACAGGGAGAGCCAAGAGACCCAGTACTTC. Its protein product is CASSSNRESQETQYF.

The chain is built from TRBV7-9 and TRBJ1-1; D may be TRBD1 (5 bases). Trimming took 2 bases from V and 3 from J, leaving 10 bases between them. Germline CDR1 reads SEHNR; CDR2 reads FQNEAQ (reference sequence). The CDR3 has 14 amino acids. The CDR3 DNA reads TGTGCCAGCAGCTTAATTCAGGGAGACACTGAAGCTTTCTTT. It yields the protein CASSLIQGDTEAFF.

The chain combines TRBV28 with TRBJ1-5; the match to TRBD1 covers 7 bases. V lost 6 bases and J lost 2; bases outside the gene matches: 7. The CDR3 sequence is 15 residues long. Germline CDR1 and CDR2: MDHEN and SYDVKM. The CDR3 DNA reads as TGTGCCAGCAGATGGACAGGCCGGGGCAATCAGCCCCAGCATTTT. Protein product: CASRWTGRGNQPQHF.

This clone was counted once. This sequence joins TRBV6-5 and TRBJ1-1; D is undetermined. In germline, CDR1 is MNHEY, CDR2 SVGAGI. V lost 0 bases, J lost 1 base, and 6 bases lay in between. The CDR3 is 14 residues long. The CDR3 reads CASSYSTENTEAFF. CDR3 coding DNA: TGTGCCAGCAGTTACTCGACCGAGAACACTGAAGCTTTCTTT.

The genes are TRBV27 and TRBJ2-7; either TRBD1 or TRBD2 may fit D (5 bases each). CDR1 and CDR2 (germline): MNHEY, SMNVEV (reference sequence). V was pared by 8 bases and J by 0 bases, with 14 bases between. The CDR3 sequence is 14 residues long. CDR3 residues: CASPIGASSYEQYF. CDR3 DNA: TGTGCCAGCCCTATCGGGGCTAGCTCCTACGAGCAGTACTTC.

This chain connects TRBV5-4 to TRBJ1-1, with 8 bases matching TRBD1. V shed 2 bases, J shed 6 bases, and the junction held 9 bases outside the gene matches. The CDR3 loop spans 15 amino acids. Per the germline V gene, CDR1 is SGHNT and CDR2 is YYREEE (reference sequence). The CDR3 reads CASSFQGATFAEAFF. Here the CDR3 DNA reads TGTGCCAGCAGCTTCCAGGGGGCTACATTCGCTGAAGCTTTCTTT.

In DNA form, the CDR3 reads TGTGCCAGCAGCCGAGGGGGCATGAACACTGAAGCTTTCTTT. Protein product: CASSRGGMNTEAFF. The chain has TRBV4-2 and TRBJ1-1, with 7 positions matching TRBD1. The V segment lost 4 bases and the J segment 0 bases; nucleotides outside the gene matches: 2. The CDR3 covers 14 residues. The germline CDR1 and CDR2 sequences are LGHNA and YNFKEQ.

This chain joins TRBV27 and TRBJ2-1; 9 nucleotides match TRBD2. J lost 3 bases, V lost 6 bases, and 9 bases had no gene match. CDR3 length: 16 amino acids. The V gene's germline CDR1 is MNHEY and CDR2 SMNVEV (reference sequence). The CDR3 DNA is TGTGCCAGCAGAATAATGGGGACTAGCAGCTACAATGAGCAGTTCTTC. Translation gives CASRIMGTSSYNEQFF.

This chain joins TRBV10-2 and TRBJ2-7; possibly TRBD1 for D (5 bases). The V end lost 3 bases, the J end lost 5 bases, and 14 bases lay between the germline ends. The V gene's germline CDR1 is WSHSY and CDR2 SAAADI. CDR3 size: 14 residues. The CDR3 region is CASSDQGIFNEQYF. CDR3 bases: TGCGCCAGCAGTGATCAGGGTATATTCAACGAGCAGTACTTC.

With respect to this clone: Its ends do not fully match the called genes, so a read error is possible. DNA for the CDR3: TGTGCCAGCAGCTTAGGAGGGGTGAAAACTGAAGCTTTCTTT. It specifies CASSLGGVKTEAFF. The V call is TRBV11-3, the J call TRBJ1-1; the D gene is possibly TRBD1 (5 bases). CDR3 length: 14 residues. The germline V gene encodes CDR1 SGHNT and CDR2 YENEEA.

The CDR3 region is CASTPVATNEKLFF. DNA for the CDR3: TGTGCCAGCACTCCAGTTGCAACTAATGAAAAACTGTTTTTT. This sequence joins TRBV6-6 and TRBJ1-4, with unresolved D. The CDR3 has 14 amino acids. CDR1 is MNHNY, CDR2 SVGAGI, per germline (reference sequence). The V end was cut by 7 bases, the J end by 0 bases, with 9 bases between.

The V gene is TRBV13, the J gene TRBJ2-7, with 8 bases aligning to TRBD1. The CDR3 length is 16 residues. CDR1 and CDR2 (germline): PRHDT, FYEKMQ (reference sequence). Trimming removed 2 bases from V and 1 base from J; junction bases left unmatched: 7. This CDR3 reads CASSLRTGKGSYEQYF. In DNA form, the CDR3 reads TGTGCCAGCAGCTTAAGGACAGGGAAAGGATCCTACGAGCAGTACTTC.

The chain combines TRBV15 with TRBJ1-1; the D gene is possibly TRBD1 (6 bases). This CDR3 is built from 15 residues. From germline, CDR1 is LNHNV and CDR2 YYDKDF (reference sequence). V lost 7 bases to trimming and J lost 1 base, with 16 bases between them. In nucleotides, the CDR3 is TGTGCCACCAACATGGGGGCGGGTAGGAACACTGAAGCTTTCTTT. It is translated as CATNMGAGRNTEAFF.

V and J are TRBV29-1 and TRBJ2-1; D remains ambiguous. V shed 1 base and J shed 0 bases, with 13 bases lying between them. Germline V lookup: CDR1 SQVTM, CDR2 ANQGSEA. CDR3 size: 16 residues. Written as DNA, the CDR3 is TGCAGCGTTGAAGGGATGGCAGACCTCTCCTACAATGAGCAGTTCTTC. Its translation: CSVEGMADLSYNEQFF.

The chain is built from TRBV15 and TRBJ2-7; D gene unclear. The CDR3 has 11 amino acids. The germline gives CDR1 LNHNV, CDR2 YYDKDF (reference sequence). The V end was cut by 1 base, the J end by 5 bases, with 3 bases between. This chain's CDR3 is CATSRGDEQYF. The CDR3 DNA is TGTGCCACCAGCAGAGGGGACGAGCAGTACTTC.

This chain uses TRBV5-1 with TRBJ2-5, with a possible D match to TRBD2 (6 bases). The CDR3 has 16 amino acids. Germline CDR1 is SGHRS and CDR2 is YFSETQ. Trimming took off 0 bases at V and 2 bases at J, with 14 bases between the two ends. The DNA for the CDR3 is TGCGCCAGCAGCTTGGGCGGCGAGGGAGGACAAGAGACCCAGTACTTC. It yields the protein CASSLGGEGGQETQYF.

The genes are TRBV7-8 and TRBJ2-2; 8 nucleotides match TRBD2. From germline, CDR1 is SGHVS and CDR2 FQNEAQ. This CDR3 is built from 16 residues. Unmatched junction bases numbered 4, after V lost 4 bases and J lost 0 bases. Here the CDR3 DNA reads TGTGCCAGCAGCTCACAGCGGGGGCCGAACACCGGGGAGCTGTTTTTT. It codes for CASSSQRGPNTGELFF. The whole variable domain, remainder taken from reference TRBV7-8 and TRBJ2-2, is GAGVSQSPRYKVAKRGQDVALRCDPISGHVSLFWYQQALGQGPEFLTYFQNEAQLDKSGLPSDRFFAERPEGSVSTLKIQRTQQEDSAVYLCASSSQRGPNTGELFFGEGSRLTVL.

This sequence joins TRBV30 and TRBJ2-3; D not certain. The CDR3 spans 13 residues. CDR1 is GTSNPN and CDR2 is SVGIG in the germline V gene (reference sequence). V was trimmed by 5 bases and J by 0 bases, leaving 9 bases between them. CDR3: CAWARASTDTQYF. CDR3 in DNA: TGTGCCTGGGCAAGGGCTAGCACAGATACGCAGTATTTT.

This rearrangement joins TRBV14 to TRBJ2-7, with D possibly being TRBD1 (6 bases). CDR1 and CDR2 (germline): SGHDN, FVKESK. Between the trimmed V and J ends, which lost 0 bases and 4 bases, there was a span of 22 bases. The CDR3 sequence is 18 residues long. CDR3 nucleotide sequence: TGTGCCAGCAGCCAAGATGGGGGCCTCCCGGGACATCCGTACGAGCAGTACTTC. Translating gives CASSQDGGLPGHPYEQYF. Supplemented by reference TRBV14 and TRBJ2-7, the full variable domain reads EAGVTQFPSHSVIEKGQTVTLRCDPISGHDNLYWYRRVMGKEIKFLLHFVKESKQDESGMPNNRFLAERTGGTYSTLKVQPAELEDSGVYFCASSQDGGLPGHPYEQYFGPGTRLTVT.

This chain uses TRBV7-2 with TRBJ2-7, with a weak D call TRBD1 (6 bases). Germline CDR1 and CDR2: SGHTA and FQGNSA. Trimming left V 1 base short and J 3 bases short, with 7 bases between. This CDR3 contains 13 residues. The CDR3 spells CASSLEQGYEQYF. In nucleotides, the CDR3 is TGTGCCAGCAGCTTAGAACAGGGCTACGAGCAGTACTTC.

The CDR3 spells CASSSQGWHTEAFF. The DNA for the CDR3 is TGTGCCAGCAGTTCACAGGGGTGGCACACTGAAGCTTTCTTT. The chain uses TRBV6-5 and TRBJ1-1, with 7 bases matching TRBD1. The germline CDR1 and CDR2 sequences are MNHEY and SVGAGI. The CDR3 has 14 amino acids. Unmatched junction bases numbered 5, after V lost 4 bases and J lost 3 bases.

The gene calls are TRBV19 and TRBJ2-1; weak D call: TRBD1 (6 bases). This CDR3 has 14 residues. Germline V CDR1 and CDR2: LNHDA, SQIVND (reference sequence). The ends were cut back, 2 bases at V and 6 bases at J, with 11 bases in the middle. The CDR3 is CASSITQTGNEQFF. In DNA, the CDR3 is TGTGCCAGTAGTATAACCCAGACAGGCAATGAGCAGTTCTTC.

On this clone itself: Germline is not matched at one junction end, which may reflect a read error. The chain combines TRBV29-1 with TRBJ2-1, with TRBD2 identical over 7 bases. The CDR3 runs 12 residues. Per the germline V gene, CDR1 is SQVTM and CDR2 is ANQGSEA. CDR3 in DNA: TGCAGCGCTGGCCGGGACTACACTGAGCAGTTCTTC. It codes for CSAGRDYTEQFF.